Listed here is a single T cell receptor beta chain. What it binds is unknown. Five hundred nanograms of biopsy DNA per sample underwent TCRB immunosequencing. Assay: immunoSEQ multiplex PCR; the TCRdb copy retains only in-frame clones and omits some. The data contain about 17,000 clones, over 65% of them singletons. This entry comes from a study of T cell repertoires in ileal Crohn's disease. Study-level information: Operated complications were stricturing disease (roughly 60%) and penetrating disease (around 39%).

Study observations and caveats: High-frequency clones were more common in sorted CD8 than CD4 cells.

The CDR3 covers 15 residues. V lost 1 base, J lost 2 bases, and 11 bases lay in between. CDR1 and CDR2 from the germline V gene are MNHEY and SVGAGI. The chain couples TRBV6-5 to TRBJ1-1, with D possibly being TRBD1 (5 bases). The clonotype originates from an adult with Crohn's disease. Source material: ileal tissue. Here the CDR3 reads CASSYLGQTNTEAFF. The CDR3 nucleotides are TGTGCCAGCAGTTACTTGGGGCAGACTAACACTGAAGCTTTCTTT.